The 13 T cell receptor beta chains in this list originate from one sample, sequenced in a study of identical twins. TCRdb processed the 5' RACE reads anew with MiXCR; each CDR3 protein has one entry. The table records some 500,000 distinct CDR3 sequences, more than 9% of them present only once. These same records also appear under a second study, on yellow fever vaccine responses in identical twins.

Source material: PBMCs. These receptors were taken from a woman aged 18-29 years in good health.

This clonotype came up a few times. The rearrangement joins TRBV15 to TRBJ2-4; TRBD2 might be the D (5 bases). V lost 0 bases and J 1 base, leaving 19 bases between the germline ends. Germline assignment: CDR1 LNHNV and CDR2 YYDKDF (reference sequence). CDR3 length: 19 amino acids. The CDR3 DNA reads TGTGCCACCAGCAGAGATCATCCCCGTTCGGAGCGGGCCAAAAACATTCAGTACTTC. Translated: CATSRDHPRSERAKNIQYF.

This clonotype has ten or more counts. This chain connects TRBV28 to TRBJ2-1; TRBD1 matches 8 bases. The CDR3 covers 17 residues. J gave up 4 bases and V 6 bases, and 14 bases lay outside the gene matches. Germline assignment: CDR1 MDHEN and CDR2 SYDVKM. The CDR3 sequence is CASSTRTGPGKYNEQFF. In DNA, the CDR3 is TGTGCCAGCAGCACCCGGACAGGGCCTGGGAAATACAATGAGCAGTTCTTC.

This clonotype was seen more than once but under ten times. This chain's CDR3 is CASSFPASTGANVLTF. CDR3 nucleotides: TGTGCCAGCAGTTTCCCTGCGTCGACTGGGGCCAACGTCCTGACTTTC. V is TRBV6-2 or TRBV6-3 and J is TRBJ2-6; no firm D call. V was shortened by 4 bases and J by 2 bases, with 12 bases between the two germline ends. Germline CDR1 and CDR2: MNHEY and SVGEGT. This CDR3 has 16 amino acids.

This clonotype has a count of ten or more. The chain joins TRBV5-1 to TRBJ2-5, with 12 bases lining up with TRBD2. Germline V gives CDR1 SGHRS, CDR2 YFSETQ. Trimming cost V 3 bases and J 0 bases; bases outside gene matches: 3. This CDR3 is built from 16 residues. For the CDR3, the DNA is TGCGCCAGCAGCTCAGGACTAGCGGGGCACCAAGAGACCCAGTACTTC. Amino acid sequence: CASSSGLAGHQETQYF.

This clonotype was observed at least ten times. The chain links TRBV19 to TRBJ2-7, with D possibly TRBD1 on 6 matching bases. Per the germline V gene, CDR1 is LNHDA and CDR2 is SQIVND (reference sequence). The CDR3 has 13 amino acids. Trimming pared 2 bases from V and 2 bases from J, leaving 7 bases between. CDR3 DNA: TGTGCCAGTAGTATAACAGGGACCTACGAGCAGTACTTC. Translation: CASSITGTYEQYF. The full variable domain, with the rest looked up from reference TRBV19 and TRBJ2-7, is DGGITQSPKYLFRKEGQNVTLSCEQNLNHDAMYWYRQDPGQGLRLIYYSQIVNDFQKGDIAEGYSVSREKKESFPLTVTSAQKNPTAFYLCASSITGTYEQYFGPGTRLTVT.

This clonotype has more than one count but fewer than ten. V is TRBV7-2 and J is TRBJ2-1; the D gene is possibly TRBD2 (5 bases). Trimming removed 4 bases at V and 9 bases at J, with 22 bases between. The CDR3 consists of 16 residues. Germline assignment: CDR1 SGHTA and CDR2 FQGNSA. CDR3 coding DNA: TGTGCCAGCAGCTACAAGTCTAGCAGGCTCCGGGGTGAGCAGTTCTTC. It encodes CASSYKSSRLRGEQFF. Supplemented by reference TRBV7-2 and TRBJ2-1, the full variable domain reads GAGVSQSPSNKVTEKGKDVELRCDPISGHTALYWYRQSLGQGLEFLIYFQGNSAPDKSGLPSDRFSAERTGGSVSTLTIQRTQQEDSAVYLCASSYKSSRLRGEQFFGPGTRLTVL.

J is TRBJ2-1 and V is TRBV11-2; D is undetermined. Germline V gene data show CDR1 as SGHAT and CDR2 as FQNNGV. CDR3 length equals 15 residues. V gave up 1 base and J gave up 8 bases, with 15 bases separating them. CDR3 residues: CASSLVQAPVDEQFF. The DNA for the CDR3 is TGTGCCAGCAGCTTAGTCCAGGCGCCTGTCGATGAGCAGTTCTTC.

This clonotype was observed at least ten times. The genes are TRBV12-3 or TRBV12-4 and TRBJ2-5; TRBD1 agrees at 10 bases. The V gene end was trimmed by 8 bases and the J gene end by 4 bases; junction bases not matched to a gene: 7. The CDR3 is 14 residues long. The CDR3 nucleotides read TGTGCCAGCGGCGTGACAGGGGGCGGAGAGACCCAGTACTTC. Translating gives CASGVTGGGETQYF.

Ten or more counts support this clonotype. The rearrangement uses TRBV4-3 and TRBJ1-5; no firm D call. CDR1 LGHNA and CDR2 YSLEER come from the germline V gene. V lost 0 bases to trimming and J lost 4 bases, with 10 bases between them. The CDR3 runs to 15 residues. The CDR3 spells CASSQDSGLNQPQHF. CDR3 DNA sequence: TGCGCCAGCAGCCAAGATTCTGGATTAAATCAGCCCCAGCATTTT.

This clonotype came up a few times. The CDR3 DNA follows: TGTGCCAGCAGCTTAGAGTTGGCAGGGTTGAATGGCTACACCTTC. Translated, it gives CASSLELAGLNGYTF. The V call is TRBV7-9, the J call TRBJ1-2; D is possibly TRBD1 (5 bases). V shed 1 base and J shed 6 bases, with 15 bases lying between them. This CDR3 is 15 amino acids long. Germline CDR1 is SEHNR and CDR2 is FQNEAQ (reference sequence).

This clonotype was seen repeatedly, ten times or more. At one end the junction does not follow the germline gene, possibly because of a read error. V gene TRBV20-1 combines with J gene TRBJ1-1; no firm D call. Looked up from germline, CDR1 is DFQATT and CDR2 is SNEGSKA (reference sequence). This CDR3 is built from 9 residues. DNA for the CDR3: TGCAGAGGGCCTACCGGGCAGCACTTT. Translating it yields CRGPTGQHF.

Ten or more counts support this clonotype. The chain joins TRBV6-2 or TRBV6-3 to TRBJ2-7, with 12 bases that match TRBD2. The length of the CDR3 is 15 residues. V shed 4 bases, J shed 3 bases, and the junction held 4 bases outside the gene matches. The germline gives CDR1 MNHEY, CDR2 SVGEGT. For the CDR3, the DNA is TGTGCCAGCAGTTCGGGACTAGCGGGTTTCTACGAGCAGTACTTC. Protein: CASSSGLAGFYEQYF.

In its sample, this clonotype was seen many times. This chain joins TRBV4-2 and TRBJ2-1; D unclear. With 1 base removed from V and 7 bases from J, the gap between germline ends came to 11 bases. Per the germline V gene, CDR1 is LGHNA and CDR2 is YNFKEQ. CDR3 length equals 14 residues. In DNA, the CDR3 is TGTGCCAGCAGCCAAGGCCAAGAACAAAATGAGCAGTTCTTC. Amino acid sequence: CASSQGQEQNEQFF.